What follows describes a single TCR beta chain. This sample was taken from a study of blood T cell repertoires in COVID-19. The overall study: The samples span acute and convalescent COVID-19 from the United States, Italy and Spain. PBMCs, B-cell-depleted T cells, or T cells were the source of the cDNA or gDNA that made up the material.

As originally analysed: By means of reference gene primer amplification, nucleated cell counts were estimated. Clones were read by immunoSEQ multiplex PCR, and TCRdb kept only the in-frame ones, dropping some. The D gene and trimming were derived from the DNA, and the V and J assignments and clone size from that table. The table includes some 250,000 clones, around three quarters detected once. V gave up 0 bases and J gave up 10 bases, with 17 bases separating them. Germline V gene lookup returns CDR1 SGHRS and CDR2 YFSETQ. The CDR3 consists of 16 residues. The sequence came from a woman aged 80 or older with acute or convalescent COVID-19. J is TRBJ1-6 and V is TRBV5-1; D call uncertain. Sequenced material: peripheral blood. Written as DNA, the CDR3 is TGCGCCAGCAGCTTGGGTTCAGGTTTGAAAAAATCACCCCTCCACTTT. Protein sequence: CASSLGSGLKKSPLHF.